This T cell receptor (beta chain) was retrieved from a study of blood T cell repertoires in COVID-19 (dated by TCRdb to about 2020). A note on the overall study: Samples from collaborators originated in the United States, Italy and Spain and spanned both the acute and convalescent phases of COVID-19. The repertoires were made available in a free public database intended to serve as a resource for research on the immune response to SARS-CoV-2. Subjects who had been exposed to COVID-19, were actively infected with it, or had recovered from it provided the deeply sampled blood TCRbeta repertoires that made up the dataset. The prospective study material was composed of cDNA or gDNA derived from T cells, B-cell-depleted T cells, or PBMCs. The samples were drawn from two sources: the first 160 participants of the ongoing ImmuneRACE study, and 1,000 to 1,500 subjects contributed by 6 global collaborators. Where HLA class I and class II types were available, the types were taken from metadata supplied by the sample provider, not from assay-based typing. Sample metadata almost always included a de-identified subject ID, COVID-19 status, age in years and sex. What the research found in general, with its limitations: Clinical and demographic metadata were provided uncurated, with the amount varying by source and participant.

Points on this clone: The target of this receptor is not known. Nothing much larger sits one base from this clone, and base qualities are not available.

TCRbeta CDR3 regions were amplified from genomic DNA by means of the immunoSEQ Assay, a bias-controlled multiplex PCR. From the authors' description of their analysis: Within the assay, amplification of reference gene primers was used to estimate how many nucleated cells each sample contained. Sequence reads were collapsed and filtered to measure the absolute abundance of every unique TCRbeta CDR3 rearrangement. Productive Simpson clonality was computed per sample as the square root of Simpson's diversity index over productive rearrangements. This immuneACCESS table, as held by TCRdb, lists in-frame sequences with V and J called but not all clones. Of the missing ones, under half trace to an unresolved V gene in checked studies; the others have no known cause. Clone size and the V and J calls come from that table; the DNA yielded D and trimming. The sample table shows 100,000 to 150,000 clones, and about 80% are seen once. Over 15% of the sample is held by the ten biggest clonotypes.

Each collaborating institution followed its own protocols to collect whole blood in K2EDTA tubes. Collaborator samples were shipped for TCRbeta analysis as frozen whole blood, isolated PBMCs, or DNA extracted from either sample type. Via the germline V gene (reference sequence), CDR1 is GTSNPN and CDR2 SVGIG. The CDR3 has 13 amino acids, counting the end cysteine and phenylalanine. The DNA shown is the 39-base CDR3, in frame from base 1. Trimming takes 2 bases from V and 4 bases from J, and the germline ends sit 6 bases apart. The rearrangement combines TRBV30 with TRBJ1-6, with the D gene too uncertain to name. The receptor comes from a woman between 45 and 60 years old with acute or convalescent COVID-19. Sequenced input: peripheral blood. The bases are TGTGCCTGGAGTCGAGGTTATAATTCACCCCTCCACTTT. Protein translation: CAWSRGYNSPLHF. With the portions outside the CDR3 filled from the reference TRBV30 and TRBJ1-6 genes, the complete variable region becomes SQTIHQWPATLVQPVGSPLSLECTVEGTSNPNLYWYRQAAGRGLQLLFYSVGIGQISSEVPQNLSASRPQDRQFILSSKKLLLSDSGFYLCAWSRGYNSPLHFGNGTRLTVT.